This T cell receptor (beta chain) was sequenced during a study of cytomegalovirus exposure and HLA in healthy donors. Primers included in the PCR were 60 Vbeta and 13 Jbeta primers. The protocol was immunoSEQ multiplex PCR, while the TCRdb copy is restricted to in-frame clones and leaves out a portion. The sample carries some 140,000 clones, about four fifths recorded once. Study outcomes and limitations: A later analysis showed HLA-associated TCR beta chains outstripping equally common others in clonal expansion. Trimming of TCR beta V- and J-genes showed a link, identified in a later analysis, to a missense DCLRE1C variant. Serostatus for CMV was the only available immune exposure information.

On this clone itself: Its specificity is unknown.

The V segment lost 3 bases and the J segment 3 bases; nucleotides outside the gene matches: 4. In germline, CDR1 is SGHTA, CDR2 FQGTGA. This CDR3 contains 15 residues. Sequencing was performed on PBMCs. The TCR comes from a man in his late teens or twenties in good health and CMV-seronegative. This rearrangement joins TRBV7-3 to TRBJ2-1; 8 bases fit TRBD2. The CDR3 is CASSFIAGGYNEQFF. The DNA of the CDR3 is TGTGCCAGCAGCTTTATCGCGGGGGGCTACAATGAGCAGTTCTTC.